This T cell receptor (beta chain) derives from a study of metastatic and nonmetastatic thyroid tumors. Points from the study as a whole: Relative to benign nodules, malignant thyroid tumors were reportedly characterized by significantly elevated TCR beta diversity in blood and tumor.

Per germline, CDR1 SGHTA and CDR2 FQGNSA. Trimming took 5 bases from V and 3 from J; bases not matched to a gene: 13. The CDR3 consists of 17 residues. In its sample, this clone ranks as medium-sized (0.01 to 0.1%). Antigen: not known. Through MiXCR, TCRdb re-clonotyped the PCR reads. The repertoire includes fewer than 13,000 clones, about 12% of them detected once, and roughly 12% sits in the top ten. There were no patients who had received any treatment before thyroid surgery. Sequenced: blood. This chain joins TRBV7-2 and TRBJ2-1, with 7 bases lining up with TRBD2. This TCR was sampled from a female donor with papillary thyroid cancer or a benign thyroid nodule (not recorded which). Some clones in this sample may be carry-over from other donors' samples. CDR3 in amino acids: CASSLLPPLAVYNEQFF. The CDR3 DNA follows: TGTGCCAGCAGCCTTTTGCCTCCTCTAGCGGTCTACAATGAGCAGTTCTTC.